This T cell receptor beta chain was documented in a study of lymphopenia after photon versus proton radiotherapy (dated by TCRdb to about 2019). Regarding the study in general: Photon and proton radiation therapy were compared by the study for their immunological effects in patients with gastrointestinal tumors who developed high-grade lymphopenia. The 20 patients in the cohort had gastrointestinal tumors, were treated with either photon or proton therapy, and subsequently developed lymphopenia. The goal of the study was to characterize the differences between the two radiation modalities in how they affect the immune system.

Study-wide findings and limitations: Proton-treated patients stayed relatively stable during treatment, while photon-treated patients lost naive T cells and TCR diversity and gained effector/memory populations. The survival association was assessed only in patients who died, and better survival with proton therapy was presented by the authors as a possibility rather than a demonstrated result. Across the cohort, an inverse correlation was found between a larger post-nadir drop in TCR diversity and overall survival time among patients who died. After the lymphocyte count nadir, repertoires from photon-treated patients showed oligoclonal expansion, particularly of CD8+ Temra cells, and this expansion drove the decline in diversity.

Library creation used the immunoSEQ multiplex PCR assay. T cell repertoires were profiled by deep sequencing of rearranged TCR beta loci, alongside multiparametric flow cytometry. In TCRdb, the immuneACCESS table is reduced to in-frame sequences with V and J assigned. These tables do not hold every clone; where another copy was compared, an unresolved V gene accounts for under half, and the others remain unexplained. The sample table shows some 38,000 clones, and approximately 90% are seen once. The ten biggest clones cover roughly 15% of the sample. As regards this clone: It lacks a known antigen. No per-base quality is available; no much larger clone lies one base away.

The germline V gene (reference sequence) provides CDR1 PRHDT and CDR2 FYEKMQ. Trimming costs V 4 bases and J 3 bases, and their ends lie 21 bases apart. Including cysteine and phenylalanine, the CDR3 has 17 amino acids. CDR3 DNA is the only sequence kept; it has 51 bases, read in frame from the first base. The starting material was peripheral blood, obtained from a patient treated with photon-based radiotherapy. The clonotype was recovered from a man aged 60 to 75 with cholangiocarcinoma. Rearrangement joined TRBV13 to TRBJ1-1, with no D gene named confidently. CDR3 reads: CASSSLTNTREDTEAFF. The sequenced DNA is TGTGCCAGCAGCTCCCTAACCAACACCAGAGAGGACACTGAAGCTTTCTTT.